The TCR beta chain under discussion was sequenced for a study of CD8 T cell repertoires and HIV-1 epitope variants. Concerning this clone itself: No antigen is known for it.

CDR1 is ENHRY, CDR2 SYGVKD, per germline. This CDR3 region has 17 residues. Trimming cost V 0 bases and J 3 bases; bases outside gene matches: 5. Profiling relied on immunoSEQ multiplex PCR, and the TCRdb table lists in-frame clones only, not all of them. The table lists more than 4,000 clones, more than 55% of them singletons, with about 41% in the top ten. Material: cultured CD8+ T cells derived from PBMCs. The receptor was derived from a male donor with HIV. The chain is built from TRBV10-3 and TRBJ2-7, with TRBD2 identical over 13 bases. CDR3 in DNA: TGTGCCATCAGTGAGTCGCGGGGACTAGCGGGAAGCTACGAGCAGTACTTC. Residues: CAISESRGLAGSYEQYF.